These 22 T cell receptor beta chains were sequenced from one sample in a study of PD-1 blockade in classical Hodgkin lymphoma. The method was immunoSEQ multiplex PCR; TCRdb's version includes in-frame clones alone and lacks a portion of them. The table includes 110,000 or so clones, over 85% detected once. The time point was: cycle 4 day 1 (C4D1), after five to seven weeks of nivolumab. No patient escaped relapse after autologous stem cell transplantation, and brentuximab vedotin exposure varied. The specimen comprised peripheral blood mononuclear cells (PBMCs), sampled before the fourth cycle of nivolumab. Every receptor here comes from a human donor with classical Hodgkin lymphoma.

V is TRBV4-3 and J is TRBJ2-7, with TRBD2 identical over 12 bases. This CDR3 contains 14 residues. Germline V gives CDR1 LGHNA, CDR2 YSLEER. V gave up 4 bases and J gave up 4 bases; unmatched junction bases: 2. DNA of the CDR3: TGCGCCAGCAGCCGGACTAGCGGGGATTACGAGCAGTACTTC. Its translation: CASSRTSGDYEQYF.

This clone occurred a few times. V is TRBV6-5 and J is TRBJ2-7; D may be TRBD1 (5 bases). Trimming removed 4 bases at V and 6 bases at J, with 10 bases between. This CDR3 contains 12 residues. The germline gives CDR1 MNHEY, CDR2 SVGAGI. The CDR3 DNA follows: TGTGCCAGCAGTTCAAGGGGTAGCGAGCAGTACTTC. Protein sequence: CASSSRGSEQYF.

As for this clone: Its ends do not fully match the called genes, so a read error is possible. The V and J genes are TRBV2 and TRBJ2-2, with D uncertain. Germline lookup yields CDR1 SNHLY and CDR2 FYNNEI. CDR3 length: 11 amino acids. CDR3 residues: CAGSGTGELFF. In DNA form, the CDR3 reads TGTGCCGGCAGTGGGACCGGGGAGCTGTTTTTT.

The CDR3: CASSLAQGVVLDEQFF. The CDR3 region has the DNA TGCGCCAGCAGCTTGGCGCAGGGGGTCGTACTTGATGAGCAGTTCTTC. The chain is built from TRBV5-1 and TRBJ2-1; 7 nucleotides align to TRBD1. CDR1 is SGHRS, CDR2 YFSETQ, per germline. The trim removed 0 bases at V and 8 bases at J, leaving 11 bases unmatched. This CDR3 is 16 amino acids long.

The J gene is TRBJ1-2, the V gene TRBV5-6; 9 bases match TRBD1. The V segment lost 0 bases and the J segment 2 bases; nucleotides outside the gene matches: 8. Looked up from germline, CDR1 is SGHDT and CDR2 is YYEEEE. The CDR3 has 17 residues. CDR3 nucleotides: TGTGCCAGCAGCTTGGCCCGGAATGGACAGGGGAACTATGGCTACACCTTC. Protein: CASSLARNGQGNYGYTF. Looking up the rest from reference TRBV5-6 and TRBJ1-2 gives the full variable domain: DAGVTQSPTHLIKTRGQQVTLRCSPKSGHDTVSWYQQALGQGPQFIFQYYEEEERQRGNFPDRFSGHQFPNYSSELNVNALLLGDSALYLCASSLARNGQGNYGYTFGSGTRLTVV.

The V and J genes are TRBV5-4 and TRBJ1-2; the match to TRBD1 covers 7 bases. The CDR3 consists of 14 residues. V lost 2 bases and J lost 4; bases outside the gene matches: 5. Germline CDR1 is SGHNT and CDR2 is YYREEE (reference sequence). Written as DNA, the CDR3 is TGTGCCAGCAGCTTACAGGGGAACTTCTATGGCTACACCTTC. It yields the protein CASSLQGNFYGYTF.

This rearrangement joins TRBV11-2 to TRBJ2-7, with D unclear. CDR1 is SGHAT, CDR2 FQNNGV, per germline. The CDR3 length is 15 residues. V lost 1 base to trimming and J lost 5 bases, with 15 bases between them. The CDR3 reads CASSLVGLPIDEQYF. The CDR3 DNA reads as TGTGCCAGCAGCTTAGTAGGCCTACCCATCGACGAGCAGTACTTC.

This rearrangement joins TRBV19 to TRBJ1-1; TRBD1 aligns across 7 bases. The CDR3 consists of 14 residues. Trimming at V came to 7 bases and at J to 8 bases, leaving 13 bases not matched to a gene. Germline lookup yields CDR1 LNHDA and CDR2 SQIVND (reference sequence). CDR3 residues: CASNDWRGLGEAFF. The CDR3 DNA follows: TGTGCCAGTAACGACTGGAGGGGGCTTGGGGAAGCTTTCTTT.

The V call is TRBV6-5, the J call TRBJ2-1, with 10 positions matching TRBD1. With V trimmed by 5 bases and J by 9 bases, 10 bases remained unmatched. Germline lookup yields CDR1 MNHEY and CDR2 SVGAGI. The CDR3 is 15 amino acids. The CDR3 bases are TGTGCCAGCAGTCGAGCCGGGACAGGGGTCGCTGAGCAGTTCTTC. Translation gives CASSRAGTGVAEQFF.

This chain links TRBV5-1 with TRBJ1-3; D is possibly TRBD1 (6 bases). Deletions cut 4 bases from V and 0 bases from J, with 11 bases between. Germline CDR1 and CDR2: SGHRS and YFSETQ. CDR3 length: 15 amino acids. CDR3 amino acids: CASSAGHSSGNTIYF. CDR3 DNA: TGCGCCAGCAGCGCGGGACACTCCTCTGGAAACACCATATATTTT.

The chain uses TRBV7-6 and TRBJ2-3; 12 bases align to TRBD2. The J segment lost 2 bases and the V segment lost 5 bases, leaving 5 bases of the junction unmatched. Germline V gene data show CDR1 as SGHVS and CDR2 as FNYEAQ. This CDR3 is 16 amino acids long. The CDR3 here is CASSTRLAGVTDTQYF. CDR3 nucleotide sequence: TGTGCCAGCAGCACAAGACTAGCGGGGGTCACAGATACGCAGTATTTT.

The genes are TRBV4-2 and TRBJ2-2; 10 bases line up with TRBD1. The CDR3 length is 15 residues. Looked up from germline, CDR1 is LGHNA and CDR2 is YNFKEQ. J was trimmed by 7 bases and V by 1 base; bases with no gene match: 3. CDR3 in DNA: TGTGCCAGCAGCCAAGGGACAGGGGGTGACGGGGAGCTGTTTTTT. Its protein is CASSQGTGGDGELFF.

The chain carries TRBV19 and TRBJ1-2; 9 bases map to TRBD1. V gave up 5 bases and J gave up 8 bases; unmatched junction bases: 12. Germline loops: CDR1 LNHDA, CDR2 SQIVND (reference sequence). The CDR3 has 15 residues. DNA of the CDR3: TGTGCCAGTAGTCCCGGGACAGGGAATACGTGGGGCTACACCTTC. It specifies CASSPGTGNTWGYTF.

The V gene is TRBV30, the J gene TRBJ1-2; 8 bases are shared with TRBD1. The CDR3 has 13 amino acids. In germline, CDR1 is GTSNPN, CDR2 SVGIG (reference sequence). V lost 5 bases and J lost 4; bases outside the gene matches: 6. The chain's CDR3 is CAWGRDRPYGYTF. The CDR3 DNA is TGTGCCTGGGGCAGGGACAGGCCCTATGGCTACACCTTC.

This chain connects TRBV19 to TRBJ1-5; 7 nucleotides line up with TRBD1. The germline V gene has CDR1 LNHDA and CDR2 SQIVND (reference sequence). J lost 3 bases, V lost 3 bases, and 8 bases had no gene match. The CDR3 spans 16 residues. CDR3 sequence: CASSIRGTINNQPQHF. CDR3 DNA: TGTGCCAGTAGTATCAGGGGGACGATTAACAATCAGCCCCAGCATTTT.

This rearrangement joins TRBV11-2 to TRBJ1-5, with D possibly matching TRBD1 (6 bases). Trimming left V 5 bases short and J 4 bases short, with 9 bases between. The CDR3 extends over 13 amino acids. Germline V gene data show CDR1 as SGHAT and CDR2 as FQNNGV. The CDR3 is CASSRQVNQPQHF. CDR3 DNA: TGTGCCAGCAGCAGACAGGTTAATCAGCCCCAGCATTTT.

The chain employs TRBV7-6 and TRBJ2-7, with TRBD1 matching over 12 bases. This CDR3 spans 15 amino acids. V gave up 1 base and J gave up 7 bases; unmatched junction bases: 5. Germline loops: CDR1 SGHVS, CDR2 FNYEAQ. CDR3: CASSLGDRGLGEQYF. CDR3 DNA: TGTGCCAGCAGCTTAGGGGACAGGGGGCTGGGAGAGCAGTACTTC.

The genes are TRBV30 and TRBJ2-7; D is possibly TRBD1 or TRBD2 (5 bases each). The CDR3 spans 11 residues. V gave up 7 bases and J gave up 7 bases, with 14 bases separating them. Looked up from germline, CDR1 is GTSNPN and CDR2 is SVGIG (reference sequence). The chain's CDR3 is CAYGTRREQYF. DNA for the CDR3: TGTGCCTACGGGACCAGGAGGGAGCAGTACTTC.

The J gene is TRBJ2-7, the V gene TRBV6-5; 10 bases are shared with TRBD1. Germline-derived CDR1 and CDR2 are MNHEY and SVGAGI. The CDR3 has 15 residues. The V gene end was trimmed by 3 bases and the J gene end by 2 bases; junction bases not matched to a gene: 4. Here the CDR3 DNA reads TGTGCCAGCAGTTATCAGGGACAGGGGACCTACGAGCAGTACTTC. Translated, it gives CASSYQGQGTYEQYF.

The V call is TRBV15, the J call TRBJ1-1; a weak D match, TRBD1 (5 bases). Germline V gene data show CDR1 as LNHNV and CDR2 as YYDKDF (reference sequence). The CDR3 spans 15 residues. V lost 1 base, J lost 2 bases, and 11 bases lay in between. In DNA form, the CDR3 reads TGTGCCACCAGCAGAGTCGGGGGAGGTAACACTGAAGCTTTCTTT. Translating it yields CATSRVGGGNTEAFF.

This clone was recorded a few times. V gene TRBV27 combines with J gene TRBJ1-2; D is perhaps TRBD1 (6 bases). Germline V lookup: CDR1 MNHEY, CDR2 SMNVEV (reference sequence). The CDR3 loop spans 13 amino acids. V lost 2 bases and J lost 8, with 12 bases in between. The chain's CDR3 is CASSLPTGRGYTF. The CDR3 DNA follows: TGTGCCAGCAGTTTACCAACAGGGAGAGGCTACACCTTC.

The chain links TRBV30 to TRBJ1-1; D gene unclear. Germline lookup yields CDR1 GTSNPN and CDR2 SVGIG (reference sequence). The CDR3 loop spans 11 amino acids. Trimming removed 4 bases from V and 0 bases from J, with 3 bases in between. CDR3 in amino acids: CAWTVNTEAFF. The CDR3 DNA reads as TGTGCCTGGACGGTGAACACTGAAGCTTTCTTT.